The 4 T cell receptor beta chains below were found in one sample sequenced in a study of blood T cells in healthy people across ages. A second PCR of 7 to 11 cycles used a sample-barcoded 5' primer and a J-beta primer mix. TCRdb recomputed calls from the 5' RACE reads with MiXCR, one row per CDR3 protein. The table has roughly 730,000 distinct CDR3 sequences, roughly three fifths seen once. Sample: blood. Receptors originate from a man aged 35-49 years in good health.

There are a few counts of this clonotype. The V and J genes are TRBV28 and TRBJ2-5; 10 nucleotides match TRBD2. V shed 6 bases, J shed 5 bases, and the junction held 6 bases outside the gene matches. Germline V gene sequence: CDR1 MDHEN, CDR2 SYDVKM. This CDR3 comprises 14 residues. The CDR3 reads CASRKAGGPETQYF. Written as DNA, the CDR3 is TGTGCCAGCAGAAAAGCGGGAGGGCCGGAGACCCAGTACTTC.

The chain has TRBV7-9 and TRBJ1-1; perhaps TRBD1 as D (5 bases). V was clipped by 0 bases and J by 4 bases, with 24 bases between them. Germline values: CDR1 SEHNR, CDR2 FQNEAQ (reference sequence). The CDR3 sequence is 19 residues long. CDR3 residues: CASSLARGARSLIGTEAFF. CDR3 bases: TGTGCCAGCAGCTTAGCGCGTGGGGCTAGGAGTTTAATAGGCACTGAAGCTTTCTTT. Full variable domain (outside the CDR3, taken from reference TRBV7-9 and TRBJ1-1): DTGVSQNPRHKITKRGQNVTFRCDPISEHNRLYWYRQTLGQGPEFLTYFQNEAQLEKSRLLSDRFSAERPKGSFSTLEIQRTEQGDSAMYLCASSLARGARSLIGTEAFFGQGTRLTVV.

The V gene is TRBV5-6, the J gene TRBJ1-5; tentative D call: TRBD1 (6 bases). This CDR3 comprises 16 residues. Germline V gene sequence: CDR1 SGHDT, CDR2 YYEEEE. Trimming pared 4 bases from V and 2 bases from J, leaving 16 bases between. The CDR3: CASSLGGQNRNQPQHF. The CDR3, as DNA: TGTGCCAGCAGCCTGGGGGGGCAGAATCGCAATCAGCCCCAGCATTTT.

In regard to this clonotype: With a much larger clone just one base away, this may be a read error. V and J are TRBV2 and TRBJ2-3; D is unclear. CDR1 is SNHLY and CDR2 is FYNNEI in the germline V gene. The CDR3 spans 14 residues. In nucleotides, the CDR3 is TGTGCCAGCAGTGAAGAGCGTTTCACAGATGCGCAGTATTTT. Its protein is CASSEERFTDAQYF.